This TCR beta chain was retrieved from a study of immune evolution from preneoplasia to lung adenocarcinoma. The study's findings and limits: From normal lung to invasive adenocarcinoma, top clone frequencies appeared to decrease.

Generated by immunoSEQ multiplex PCR, the TCRdb table keeps only in-frame clones and is missing some. The data show roughly 5,400 clones, roughly 85% seen once. Macro-dissection enriched premalignant or tumor cells before nucleic acid extraction. This clone was counted only a few times. Its matching antigen is unknown. From germline, CDR1 is SGHTA and CDR2 FQGTGA. CDR3 size: 13 residues. J gave up 5 bases and V 5 bases, and 4 bases lay outside the gene matches. This clonotype was sampled from a person aged 60-79 years with lung adenocarcinoma. Sample: FFPE minimally invasive lung adenocarcinoma tissue. V usage is TRBV7-3 and J usage is TRBJ2-5, with TRBD1 matching 8 bases. CDR3: CASSQGAWETQYF. CDR3 nucleotides: TGTGCCAGCAGCCAGGGGGCCTGGGAGACCCAGTACTTC.